Shown below are 27 T cell receptor beta chains from a single sample sequenced in a study of T-cell reconstitution after alpha-beta-depleted transplantation in children. The TCRbeta library was prepared with unique molecular identifiers. TCRdb redid the calling of the PCR reads with MiXCR, one entry per CDR3 protein. The sample carries more than 200,000 distinct CDR3 sequences, about a quarter recorded once. Sequenced here: PBMCs, sampled before TCRalphabeta/CD19-depleted stem cell transplant. The receptor source for this set is a girl aged 2 to 10 with Fanconi anemia, due to receive a stem cell transplant.

The chain combines TRBV28 with TRBJ2-1; possible D gene TRBD2, 5 bases. Germline V lookup: CDR1 MDHEN, CDR2 SYDVKM. CDR3 length: 18 amino acids. The germline V and J ends were trimmed by 3 bases and 4 bases, with 22 bases remaining between them. CDR3 loop: CASSFGGSGPTLYNEQFF. In DNA form, the CDR3 reads TGTGCCAGCAGTTTCGGTGGGAGCGGCCCCACACTATACAATGAGCAGTTCTTC.

This clonotype showed up many times. The chain links TRBV20-1 to TRBJ1-5; D might be TRBD1 (6 bases). CDR3 length equals 18 residues. The germline CDR1 and CDR2 sequences are DFQATT and SNEGSKA (reference sequence). The germline V and J ends were trimmed by 4 bases and 1 base, with 23 bases remaining between them. DNA of the CDR3: TGCAGTGCTATTAGACAGGTTGCGGACCTACTAAGCAATCAGCCCCAGCATTTT. Translating gives CSAIRQVADLLSNQPQHF.

The J gene is TRBJ2-1, the V gene TRBV7-9; D is possibly TRBD1 or TRBD2 (5 bases each). Germline-derived CDR1 and CDR2 are SEHNR and FQNEAQ (reference sequence). The V and J ends lost 5 bases and 8 bases respectively, with 10 bases between them. The CDR3 runs to 12 residues. The CDR3 DNA reads TGTGCCAGCAGCCCGGGGCGGGATGAGCAGTTCTTC. It specifies CASSPGRDEQFF.

This chain uses TRBV20-1 with TRBJ1-1; the D gene is possibly TRBD1 (6 bases). The germline CDR1 and CDR2 sequences are DFQATT and SNEGSKA (reference sequence). V lost 1 base to trimming and J lost 1 base, with 16 bases between them. The CDR3 spans 16 residues. The CDR3 here is CSARANFLGQNTEAFF. DNA for the CDR3: TGCAGTGCTAGAGCCAACTTCCTGGGACAGAACACTGAAGCTTTCTTT.

This clonotype occurred many times. The chain employs TRBV29-1 and TRBJ2-7; the match to TRBD2 covers 8 bases. The germline CDR1 and CDR2 sequences are SQVTM and ANQGSEA. The CDR3 totals 13 residues. With 5 bases clipped from V and 3 bases from J, the junction kept 6 bases outside the gene matches. The CDR3 loop reads CSVRTSRFYEQYF. The CDR3 coding sequence is TGCAGCGTTAGGACTAGCCGTTTCTACGAGCAGTACTTC.

This clonotype was detected only a few times. The chain couples TRBV29-1 to TRBJ1-1; D is ambiguous. This CDR3 has 10 amino acids. V was clipped by 7 bases and J by 1 base, with 4 bases between them. CDR1 is SQVTM and CDR2 is ANQGSEA in the germline V gene. The CDR3 sequence is CSGSNTEAFF. CDR3 sequence (DNA): TGCAGCGGATCGAACACTGAAGCTTTCTTT.

There are a few counts of this clonotype. This chain connects TRBV29-1 to TRBJ1-1; perhaps TRBD1 as D (6 bases). The V gene's germline CDR1 is SQVTM and CDR2 ANQGSEA. This CDR3 comprises 13 residues. V gave up 4 bases and J gave up 8 bases, with 17 bases separating them. The CDR3 bases are TGCAGCGTTGCTTTGTTTGCGGGGGCCGAAGCTTTCTTT. It yields the protein CSVALFAGAEAFF.

The chain employs TRBV20-1 and TRBJ2-5, with no clear D. Trimming shortened V by 6 bases and J by 0 bases, and 17 bases separated the two germline ends. This CDR3 comprises 15 residues. Looked up from germline, CDR1 is DFQATT and CDR2 is SNEGSKA (reference sequence). CDR3 sequence (DNA): TGCAGTGCGGAAGGGTCCGAGACCGACCAAGAGACCCAGTACTTC. Residues: CSAEGSETDQETQYF.

The chain has TRBV21-1 and TRBJ2-4. TRBV21-1 is tagged as a pseudogene. The CDR3 is made up of 14 amino acids. The CDR3 reads CASSKRTSENIQYF. In DNA form, the CDR3 reads TGTGCCAGCAGCAAACGAACTTCGGAAAACATTCAGTACTTC.

This chain joins TRBV19 and TRBJ1-1, with 11 bases aligning to TRBD1. V shed 0 bases and J 1 base; nucleotides not matched to a gene: 10. CDR1 and CDR2 from the germline V gene are LNHDA and SQIVND (reference sequence). This CDR3 has 19 residues. Here the CDR3 DNA reads TGTGCCAGTAGTATAGACCTCCCGGGACAGGGGGTCAGGAACACTGAAGCTTTCTTT. This encodes CASSIDLPGQGVRNTEAFF.

The rearrangement links TRBV29-1 to TRBJ2-2, with D possibly TRBD1 on 5 matching bases. This CDR3 is built from 14 residues. Germline CDR1 is SQVTM and CDR2 is ANQGSEA. Trimming removed 1 base at V and 4 bases at J, with 10 bases between. The CDR3 here is CSVEVRRGTGELFF. The CDR3 region has the DNA TGCAGCGTTGAAGTCAGAAGGGGCACCGGGGAGCTGTTTTTT.

V is TRBV6-5 and J is TRBJ1-2; TRBD1 might be the D (6 bases). CDR1 is MNHEY, CDR2 SVGAGI, per germline. The CDR3 sequence is 15 residues long. The germline V and J ends were trimmed by 4 bases and 2 bases, with 14 bases remaining between them. This chain's CDR3 is CASSWEPGTNYGYTF. DNA of the CDR3: TGTGCCAGCAGTTGGGAACCCGGGACAAACTATGGCTACACCTTC.

V usage is TRBV12-3 or TRBV12-4 and J usage is TRBJ2-6; D is possibly TRBD1 (5 bases). The CDR3 extends over 17 amino acids. Trimming cost V 3 bases and J 0 bases, with 12 bases left between them. The CDR3 DNA is TGTGCCAGCAGTTTGACAGAGCATTTCTCTGGGGCCAACGTCCTGACTTTC. This encodes CASSLTEHFSGANVLTF.

This chain's CDR3 is CASSLAGGPIQQETQYF. The DNA for the CDR3 is TGTGCCAGCAGTCTAGCGGGGGGCCCAATTCAGCAAGAGACCCAGTACTTC. This chain links TRBV25-1 with TRBJ2-5; 11 bases fit TRBD2. V lost 5 bases and J lost 2; bases outside the gene matches: 10. There are 17 residues in the CDR3. Germline V gene lookup returns CDR1 MGHDK and CDR2 SYGVNS.

This clonotype appeared a few times. This chain uses TRBV20-1 with TRBJ2-2; TRBD1 matches 8 bases. The CDR3 extends over 14 amino acids. CDR1 is DFQATT and CDR2 is SNEGSKA in the germline V gene (reference sequence). After removal of 2 bases from V and 7 bases from J, the junction contained 6 bases not matched to a gene. CDR3 coding DNA: TGCAGTGCTAGACCAGGGGGCGCAAACGGGGAGCTGTTTTTT. It yields the protein CSARPGGANGELFF.

This clonotype was picked up many times. This chain links TRBV24-1 with TRBJ1-5, with TRBD1 matching over 8 bases. V shed 4 bases, J shed 5 bases, and the junction held 6 bases outside the gene matches. Germline V gene sequence: CDR1 KGHDR, CDR2 SFDVKD. The CDR3 has 15 amino acids. CDR3 loop: CATSDRQGWDQPQHF. CDR3 nucleotides: TGTGCCACCAGTGACCGACAGGGGTGGGATCAGCCCCAGCATTTT.

This clonotype has ten or more counts. The rearrangement links TRBV29-1 to TRBJ1-2, with D unclear. CDR1 and CDR2 from the germline V gene are SQVTM and ANQGSEA. This CDR3 is built from 13 residues. Between the trimmed V and J ends, which lost 4 bases and 0 bases, there was a span of 9 bases. This chain's CDR3 is CSVANTANYGYTF. DNA of the CDR3: TGCAGCGTTGCGAACACAGCTAACTATGGCTACACCTTC.

The chain employs TRBV29-1 and TRBJ2-1; 10 bases map to TRBD2. Germline V CDR1 and CDR2: SQVTM, ANQGSEA. This CDR3 region has 13 residues. Losses at the gene ends were 8 bases for V and 4 bases for J; bases not matched to a gene: 5. CDR3 loop: CSIGLAAYNEQFF. The CDR3 bases are TGCAGCATTGGACTAGCGGCGTACAATGAGCAGTTCTTC.

This clonotype was detected ten times or more. This chain joins TRBV29-1 and TRBJ2-3; D ambiguous. Germline V gene lookup returns CDR1 SQVTM and CDR2 ANQGSEA. The V gene lost 4 bases and the J gene lost 0 bases, with 8 bases spanning the gap. There are 13 residues in the CDR3. The CDR3 bases are TGCAGCGTTGCAGCTGTCAGCACAGATACGCAGTATTTT. This translates into CSVAAVSTDTQYF.

This chain links TRBV20-1 with TRBJ2-3; D might be TRBD1 or TRBD2, each matching 5 bases. Germline V gives CDR1 DFQATT, CDR2 SNEGSKA (reference sequence). The CDR3 has 16 residues. Trimming took 5 bases from V and 7 from J, leaving 25 bases between them. In nucleotides, the CDR3 is TGCAGTGCTCCTAAACCCGGGACCCAGTCAGTCCATACGCAGTATTTT. Its translation: CSAPKPGTQSVHTQYF.

The chain joins TRBV21-1 to TRBJ2-7; TRBD2 is the table's D call, not checked against the DNA. TRBV21-1 is designated a pseudogene. The CDR3 is 15 amino acids. For the CDR3, the DNA is TGTGCCAGCAGTCCCGGGACTAGCGACACCTACGAGCAGTACTTC. Residues: CASSPGTSDTYEQYF.

This clonotype showed up just a few times. This chain connects TRBV5-1 to TRBJ2-1; 11 bases match TRBD2. The CDR3 is made up of 16 amino acids. Germline trimming cut 4 bases from V and 6 bases from J; bases unmatched to any gene: 9. Germline V gives CDR1 SGHRS, CDR2 YFSETQ. CDR3 in DNA: TGCGCCAGCAGCCTGCCCGGGACTAGCGGCCTCAATGAGCAGTTCTTC. Its protein is CASSLPGTSGLNEQFF.

V and J are TRBV12-3 or TRBV12-4 and TRBJ2-1, with a weak D call TRBD1 (6 bases). The CDR3 is made up of 16 amino acids. V was pared by 6 bases and J by 5 bases, with 20 bases between. CDR3 sequence (DNA): TGTGCCAGCAGACACCCTACAGGGCCCAGGAACAATGAGCAGTTCTTC. Protein product: CASRHPTGPRNNEQFF.

This clonotype was observed a handful of times. The rearrangement joins TRBV20-1 to TRBJ2-1, with D unclear. CDR1 DFQATT and CDR2 SNEGSKA come from the germline V gene (reference sequence). The V end was cut by 5 bases, the J end by 8 bases, with 19 bases between. The CDR3 consists of 14 residues. DNA for the CDR3: TGCAGTGCTGGGGATCTGAAGGGATTCGATGAGCAGTTCTTC. Encoded protein: CSAGDLKGFDEQFF.

This clonotype was seen only a few times. V usage is TRBV29-1 and J usage is TRBJ1-5; 11 bases line up with TRBD1. The CDR3 totals 14 residues. The V gene's germline CDR1 is SQVTM and CDR2 ANQGSEA. V lost 4 bases, J lost 9 bases, and 8 bases stayed unmatched. CDR3 sequence (DNA): TGCAGCGTTGCCCCCGGGACAGGGGGTGGGCCCCAGCATTTT. It translates to CSVAPGTGGGPQHF.

The sample holds many counts of this clonotype. The rearrangement uses TRBV20-1 and TRBJ1-6, with D possibly TRBD1 on 5 matching bases. CDR3 size: 15 residues. V shed 1 base and J shed 7 bases, with 14 bases lying between them. Germline V CDR1 and CDR2: DFQATT, SNEGSKA (reference sequence). The CDR3: CSARGMAGTNSPLHF. The CDR3 DNA reads TGCAGTGCTAGAGGGATGGCAGGGACCAATTCACCCCTCCACTTT.

This clonotype was recorded a few times. V usage is TRBV29-1 and J usage is TRBJ2-2; D gene unclear. V gave up 4 bases and J gave up 6 bases, with 6 bases separating them. The CDR3 extends over 11 amino acids. Germline V gene sequence: CDR1 SQVTM, CDR2 ANQGSEA. The CDR3 DNA sequence: TGCAGCGTTGTAAAGGCCGGGGAGCTGTTTTTT. As protein: CSVVKAGELFF.